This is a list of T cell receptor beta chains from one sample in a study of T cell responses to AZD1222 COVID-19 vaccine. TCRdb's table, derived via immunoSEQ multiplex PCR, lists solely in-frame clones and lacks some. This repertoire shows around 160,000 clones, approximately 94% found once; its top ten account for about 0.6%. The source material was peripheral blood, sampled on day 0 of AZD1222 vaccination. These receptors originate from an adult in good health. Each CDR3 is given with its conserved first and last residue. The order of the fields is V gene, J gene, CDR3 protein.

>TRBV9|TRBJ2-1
CASSYRDRAYNEQFF
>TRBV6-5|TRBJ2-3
CASSAGGVDTQYF
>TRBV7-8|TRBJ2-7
CASTGPPYEQYF
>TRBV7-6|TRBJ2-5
CASSLAHKEQETQYF
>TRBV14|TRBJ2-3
CASSQELTSTDTQYF
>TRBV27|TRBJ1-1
CASSFGGEAFF
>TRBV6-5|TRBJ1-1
CASSYGGMNTEAFF
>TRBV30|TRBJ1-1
CACIRVLEAFF
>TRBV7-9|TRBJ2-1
CASTKGAGSYNEQFF
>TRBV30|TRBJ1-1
CAWSPGQFGTEAFF
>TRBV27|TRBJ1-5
CASSFRTNSNQPQHF
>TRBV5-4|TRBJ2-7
CASSLRSGGSSYEQYF
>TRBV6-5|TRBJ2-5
CASSYGARVLGETQYF
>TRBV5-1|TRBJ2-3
CASSFGVKGTDTQYF
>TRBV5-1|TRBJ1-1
CASSLAGTGEAFF
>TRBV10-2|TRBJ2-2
CASRESLWLGNGTGELFF
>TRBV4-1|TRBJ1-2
CASSQESRVPYGYTF
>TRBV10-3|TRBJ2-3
CAITSGRNTDTQYF
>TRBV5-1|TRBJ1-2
CASSLDRVRYGYTF
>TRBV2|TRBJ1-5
CASSEAPVVPKYSNQPQHF
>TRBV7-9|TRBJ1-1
CASSLPSRVESGSGTEAFF
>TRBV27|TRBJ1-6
CASSFANSPLHF
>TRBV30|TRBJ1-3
CAWVLTDLLPGNTIYF
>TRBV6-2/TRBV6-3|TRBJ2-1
CASSSTRGGGHNEQFF
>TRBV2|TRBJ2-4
CASSEARVEYF
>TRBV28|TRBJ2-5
CAISVRDKRETQYF
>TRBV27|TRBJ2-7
CASSPEMDSLTYEQYF
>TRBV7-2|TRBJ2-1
CASSPHSGFNEQFF
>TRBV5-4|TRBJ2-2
CASSPSGTLNTGELFF
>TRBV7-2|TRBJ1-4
CASSLVPEEEKLFF
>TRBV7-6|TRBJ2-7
CASSPQGTPYEQYF
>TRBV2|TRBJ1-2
CASRYPRGYGYTF
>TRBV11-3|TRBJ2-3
CASSSGLLTDTQYF
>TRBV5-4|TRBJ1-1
CASSWDPNTEAFF
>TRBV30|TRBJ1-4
CAWAFEGVEKLFF
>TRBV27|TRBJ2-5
CASSLERGTSPGPQYF
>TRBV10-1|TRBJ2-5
CARTSDQETQYF
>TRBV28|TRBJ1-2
CASSFPLGQNYGYTF
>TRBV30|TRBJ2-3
CAWATGDRADTQYF
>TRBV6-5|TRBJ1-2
CASSYIGFDYGYTF